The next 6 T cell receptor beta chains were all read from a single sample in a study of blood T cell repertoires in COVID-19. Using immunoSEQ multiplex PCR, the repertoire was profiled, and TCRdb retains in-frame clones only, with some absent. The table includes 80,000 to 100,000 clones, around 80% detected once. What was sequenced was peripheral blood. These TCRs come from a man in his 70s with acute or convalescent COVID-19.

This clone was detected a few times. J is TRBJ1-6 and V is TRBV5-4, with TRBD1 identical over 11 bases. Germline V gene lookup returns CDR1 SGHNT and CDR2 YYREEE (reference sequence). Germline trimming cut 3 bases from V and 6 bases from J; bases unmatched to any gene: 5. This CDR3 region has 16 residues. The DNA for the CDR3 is TGTGCCAGCAGCTCCGGGACAGGGGGTTTTAATTCACCCCTCCACTTT. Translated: CASSSGTGGFNSPLHF.

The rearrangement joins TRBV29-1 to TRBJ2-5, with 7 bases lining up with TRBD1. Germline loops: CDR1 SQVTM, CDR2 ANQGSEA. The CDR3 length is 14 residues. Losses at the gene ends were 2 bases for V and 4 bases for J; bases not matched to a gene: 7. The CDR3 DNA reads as TGCAGCGTTGAAAACCCCAGGGGGAGAGAGACCCAGTACTTC. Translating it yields CSVENPRGRETQYF.

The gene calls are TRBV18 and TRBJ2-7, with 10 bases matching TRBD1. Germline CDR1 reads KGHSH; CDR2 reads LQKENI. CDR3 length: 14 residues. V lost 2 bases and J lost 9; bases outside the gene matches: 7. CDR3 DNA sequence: TGTGCCAGCTCACCAGGGGGACAGGGGCGATGGCAGTACTTC. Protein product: CASSPGGQGRWQYF.

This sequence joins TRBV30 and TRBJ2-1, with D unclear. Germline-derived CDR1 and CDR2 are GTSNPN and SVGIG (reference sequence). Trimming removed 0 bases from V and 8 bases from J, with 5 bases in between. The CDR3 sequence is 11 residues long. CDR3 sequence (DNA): TGTGCCTGGAGTGTGGCGGATGAGCAGTTCTTC. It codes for CAWSVADEQFF.

The CDR3 coding sequence is TGTGCCAGCAGTGAAGTCGGGGCTTTCTTT. Encoded protein: CASSEVGAFF. V and J are TRBV6-1 and TRBJ1-1; D gene unclear. CDR3 length equals 10 residues. V lost 1 base and J 11 bases, leaving 5 bases between the germline ends. Germline CDR1 reads MNHNS; CDR2 reads SASEGT.

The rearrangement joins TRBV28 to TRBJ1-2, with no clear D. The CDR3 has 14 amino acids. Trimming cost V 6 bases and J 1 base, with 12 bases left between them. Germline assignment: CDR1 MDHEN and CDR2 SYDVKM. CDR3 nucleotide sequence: TGTGCCAGCAGCAGCTTGGGCAGTAACTATGGCTACACCTTC. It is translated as CASSSLGSNYGYTF.